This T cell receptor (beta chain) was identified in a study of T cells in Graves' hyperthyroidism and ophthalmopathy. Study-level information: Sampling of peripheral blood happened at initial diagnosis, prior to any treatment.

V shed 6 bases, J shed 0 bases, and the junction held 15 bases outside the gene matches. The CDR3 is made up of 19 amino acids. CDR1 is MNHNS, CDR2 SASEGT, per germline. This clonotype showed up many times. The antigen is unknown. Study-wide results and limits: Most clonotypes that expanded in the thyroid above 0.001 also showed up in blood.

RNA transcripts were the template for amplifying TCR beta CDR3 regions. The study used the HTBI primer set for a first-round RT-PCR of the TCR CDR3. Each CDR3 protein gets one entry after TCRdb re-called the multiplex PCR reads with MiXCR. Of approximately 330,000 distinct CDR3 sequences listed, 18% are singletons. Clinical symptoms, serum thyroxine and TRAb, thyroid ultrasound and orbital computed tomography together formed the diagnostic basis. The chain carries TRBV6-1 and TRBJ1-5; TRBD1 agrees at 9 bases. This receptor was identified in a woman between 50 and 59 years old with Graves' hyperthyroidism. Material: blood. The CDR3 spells CASSTSGTGILYSNQPQHF. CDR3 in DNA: TGTGCCAGCAGCACCTCCGGGACAGGGATTTTATATAGCAATCAGCCCCAGCATTTT.